A selection of T cell receptor beta chains follows, all from one sample in a study of T cell repertoires in aging, cancer and after chemotherapy. TCRdb reprocessed the multiplex PCR reads via MiXCR and lists one record per CDR3 protein. The table includes 6,700 or so distinct CDR3 sequences, approximately 50% detected once. The sample was blood. The receptors originated from a human donor with a solid tumor. Each CDR3 is given without its conserved first and last residue. Each record gives: CDR3 length, clone size, V gene, CDR3 protein. Some rows have no size entry. The others give once, few or many, or a class for an expanded clone.

length: 13; size: -; V: TRBV5-4; CDR3: ASSSPGQGNTEAF
length: 13; size: -; V: TRBV6-1; CDR3: ASSVRQGANQPQH
length: 13; size: -; V: TRBV5-4; CDR3: ASSLRDVEAYGYT
length: 10; size: -; V: TRBV6-5; CDR3: ASSYGRGQAF
length: 15; size: once; V: TRBV12-3/TRBV12-4; CDR3: ASGLVTSGRNTGELF
length: 13; size: -; V: TRBV29-1; CDR3: SVEDDRDGAYEQY
length: 11; size: -; V: TRBV20-1; CDR3: SEEVWGAGGYT
length: 13; size: -; V: TRBV20-1; CDR3: SARDLGESSYEQY
length: 13; size: few; V: TRBV5-4; CDR3: ASSFQGGMNTEAF
length: 11; size: -; V: TRBV10-2; CDR3: ASRSTGFHEQY
length: 8; size: -; V: TRBV20-1; CDR3: SARVYEQF
length: 14; size: -; V: TRBV19; CDR3: ASSRILDRVPHCYT
length: 12; size: few; V: TRBV7-9; CDR3: ASSPNAGNSPLH
length: 12; size: few; V: TRBV29-1; CDR3: SVGAGGVNQPQH
length: 14; size: -; V: TRBV6-1; CDR3: ASSEARDLGPYEQY
length: 13; size: few; V: TRBV6-5; CDR3: ASSYGGVEHTEAF
length: 13; size: once; V: TRBV5-1; CDR3: ASSLQGAPTGELF
length: 11; size: -; V: TRBV7-3; CDR3: ASSWEGTDTQY
length: 12; size: -; V: TRBV7-2; CDR3: ASSRSVGPTEAF
length: 14; size: few; V: TRBV14; CDR3: ASSQDTRRAGAPLH
length: 12; size: once; V: TRBV20-1; CDR3: SAVRTGPVGEAF
length: 12; size: -; V: TRBV19; CDR3: ASSGTGAYNEQF
length: 14; size: -; V: TRBV24-1; CDR3: ATSDPDREGTHEQY
length: 12; size: -; V: TRBV12-3/TRBV12-4; CDR3: ASRLAGVSETQY
length: 12; size: -; V: TRBV6-4; CDR3: ASSDSGQAYGYT